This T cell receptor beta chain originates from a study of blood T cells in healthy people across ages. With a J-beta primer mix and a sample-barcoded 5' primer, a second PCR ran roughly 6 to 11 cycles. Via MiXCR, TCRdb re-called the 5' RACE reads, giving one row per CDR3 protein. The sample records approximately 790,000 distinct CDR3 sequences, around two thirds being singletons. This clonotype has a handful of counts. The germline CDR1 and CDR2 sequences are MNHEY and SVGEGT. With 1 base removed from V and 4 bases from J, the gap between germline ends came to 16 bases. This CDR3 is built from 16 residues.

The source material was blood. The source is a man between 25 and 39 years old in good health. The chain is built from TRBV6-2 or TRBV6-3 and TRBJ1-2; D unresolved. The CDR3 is CASSYYSPGAGYGYTF. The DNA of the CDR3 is TGTGCCAGCAGTTACTACTCCCCGGGAGCGGGCTATGGCTACACCTTC.